This TCR beta chain was sequenced in a study of technical replicates of blood from a few donors (dated by TCRdb to 2016 to 2017). Concerning this clone: Its antigen is still unknown. No base quality information exists; no much larger clone differs at one position.

The library relied on the immunoSEQ multiplex PCR assay. TCRdb holds this immuneACCESS table with in-frame rearrangements only. Some clones are missing; in checked studies, unresolved V genes explain under half, and the rest has no known cause. In this sample the table shows approximately 79,000 clones, roughly 91% of which occur a single time. In total, the top ten clones hold roughly 0.37% of the sample. Input material: T cells isolated from PBMCs. The sequence came from a human donor in good health.

CDR3 protein: CASIRQAPAGAGNEQFF. The DNA sequence is as follows: TGCGCCAGCATTAGGCAGGCCCCGGCGGGAGCGGGCAATGAGCAGTTCTTC. The chain is encoded by TRBV4-1 joined to TRBJ2-1; 7 bases in between match TRBD2. Looking up the germline V gene yields CDR1 MGHRA and CDR2 YSYEKL. Clipping removes 7 bases from V and 6 bases from J, with 18 as the unmatched junction base count. Inclusive of the bounding cysteine and phenylalanine, the CDR3 is 17 residues long. The entry retains the CDR3 DNA only, 51 bases that are in frame from base 1.